This TCR beta chain came from a study of blood T cell repertoires in COVID-19. Authors' processing steps: Reference gene primers were amplified, and this amplification served to estimate nucleated cell counts. Generated by immunoSEQ multiplex PCR, the TCRdb table keeps only in-frame clones and is missing some. The V and J calls and clone size were taken over from that table, and D and trimming were inferred from the DNA. The table lists roughly 250,000 clones, more than 65% of them singletons. With 4 bases removed from V and 9 bases from J, the gap between germline ends came to 15 bases. This CDR3 spans 13 amino acids. Germline V gene data show CDR1 as MGHRA and CDR2 as YSYEKL. This clone was detected a few times.

This clonotype was obtained from a middle-aged man with active or convalescent COVID-19. The sequenced sample was peripheral blood. The chain joins TRBV4-1 to TRBJ1-2; D possibly corresponds to TRBD1 (6 bases). The CDR3 loop reads CASSRLGGESYTF. In DNA, the CDR3 is TGCGCCAGCAGCCGCTTAGGGGGAGAGAGCTACACCTTC.